Below are 19 T cell receptor beta chains sequenced from a single sample in a study of T cells after yellow fever vaccination. TCRdb fed the 5' RACE reads into MiXCR, producing one record per CDR3 protein. The top ten clones hold 14% of a sample with some 550,000 distinct CDR3 sequences, roughly 19% of them seen once. Sample: PBMCs, taken 15 days after the yellow fever booster vaccination. The source is a man aged 30-40 years who received the YFV17D yellow fever vaccine.

This chain joins TRBV10-3 and TRBJ2-1, with a weak D call TRBD1 (6 bases). The V gene's germline CDR1 is ENHRY and CDR2 SYGVKD. Trimming pared 4 bases from V and 4 bases from J, leaving 17 bases between. CDR3 length: 16 residues. CDR3 nucleotides: TGTGCCATCAGTGGTCGGGACCAGGGGCTTTACAATGAGCAGTTCTTC. This sequence encodes CAISGRDQGLYNEQFF.

The CDR3 DNA is TGTGCCATCAGTGAGTCGGGTCCAGCGCAGTACTTC. The encoded protein is CAISESGPAQYF. The chain is built from TRBV10-3 and TRBJ2-7, with D hard to call. Germline V gene lookup returns CDR1 ENHRY and CDR2 SYGVKD. The CDR3 contains 12 residues. With 0 bases removed from V and 9 bases from J, the gap between germline ends came to 9 bases.

This sequence joins TRBV20-1 and TRBJ2-7; TRBD2 aligns across 10 bases. The germline gives CDR1 DFQATT, CDR2 SNEGSKA (reference sequence). The trim removed 4 bases at V and 2 bases at J, leaving 5 bases unmatched. This CDR3 has 14 amino acids. CDR3 DNA sequence: TGCAGTGCTACCGGGACTAGCGCCGCCTACGAGCAGTACTTC. It yields the protein CSATGTSAAYEQYF.

The sample holds a few counts of this clonotype. The rearrangement joins TRBV7-2 to TRBJ1-3; 9 bases line up with TRBD1. With 5 bases clipped from V and 0 bases from J, the junction kept 5 bases outside the gene matches. Germline CDR1 and CDR2: SGHTA and FQGNSA. There are 16 residues in the CDR3. CDR3 sequence reads: CASSHRDRVSGNTIYF. The CDR3 DNA reads as TGTGCCAGCAGCCACAGGGACAGGGTCTCTGGAAACACCATATATTTT.

This clonotype was seen ten or more times. This chain uses TRBV4-3 with TRBJ2-5, with 7 nucleotides matching TRBD1. This CDR3 is built from 13 residues. Per germline, CDR1 LGHNA and CDR2 YSLEER. V trimming: 3 bases; J trimming: 5 bases; junction bases outside the gene matches: 3. CDR3 region: CASSQTGRETQYF. CDR3 DNA: TGCGCCAGCAGCCAGACAGGGCGCGAGACCCAGTACTTC.

The V call is TRBV5-1, the J call TRBJ2-5; 10 nucleotides align to TRBD2. V shed 4 bases and J 3 bases; nucleotides not matched to a gene: 9. This CDR3 has 16 amino acids. The germline CDR1 and CDR2 sequences are SGHRS and YFSETQ. In nucleotides, the CDR3 is TGCGCCAGCAGCCCCGGTTGGCTAGCGGGAGAAGAGACCCAGTACTTC. Translation gives CASSPGWLAGEETQYF.

This clonotype was observed a few times. The chain carries TRBV20-1 and TRBJ2-3, with D unresolved. Germline CDR1 reads DFQATT; CDR2 reads SNEGSKA (reference sequence). This CDR3 spans 12 amino acids. For the CDR3, the DNA is TGCAGGGCGAGCCAGAACACAGATACGCAGTATTTT. Protein: CRASQNTDTQYF.

This clonotype was counted ten times or more. The chain couples TRBV21-1 to TRBJ2-1; TRBD2, the table's D call, lacks a check against the DNA. TRBV21-1 represents a pseudogene. The CDR3 is 15 amino acids. The CDR3, as DNA: TGTGCCAGCAGCGCCGGGACTAGCGGTTACAATGAGCAGTTCTTC. This encodes CASSAGTSGYNEQFF.

The chain combines TRBV18 with TRBJ2-1, with 11 bases fitting TRBD1. Trimming cost V 3 bases and J 9 bases; bases outside gene matches: 7. This CDR3 spans 15 amino acids. CDR1 is KGHSH, CDR2 LQKENI, per germline. For the CDR3, the DNA is TGTGCCAGCTCACCTTACCGGGACAGGGGGTTTGAGCAGTTCTTC. This sequence encodes CASSPYRDRGFEQFF.

This clonotype has more than one count but fewer than ten. The gene calls are TRBV7-2 and TRBJ2-5, with D tentatively TRBD1 (5 bases). Germline lookup yields CDR1 SGHTA and CDR2 FQGNSA. Deletions cut 5 bases from V and 2 bases from J, with 15 bases between. CDR3 length: 15 amino acids. CDR3 sequence reads: CASSPSLDRQETQYF. Here the CDR3 DNA reads TGTGCCAGCAGCCCTTCTCTCGACAGACAAGAGACCCAGTACTTC.

The chain recombines TRBV7-9 with TRBJ2-1; weak D call: TRBD2 (6 bases). Looked up from germline, CDR1 is SEHNR and CDR2 is FQNEAQ (reference sequence). The CDR3 is made up of 17 amino acids. The V and J ends lost 5 bases and 6 bases respectively, with 23 bases between them. The CDR3 spells CASSPPYRDSPLNEQFF. For the CDR3, the DNA is TGTGCCAGCAGCCCCCCTTATAGGGACTCACCACTCAATGAGCAGTTCTTC.

This clonotype was seen more than once but under ten times. The V call is TRBV7-2, the J call TRBJ2-7; no definite D call. CDR1 is SGHTA, CDR2 FQGNSA, per germline. The V end was cut by 1 base, the J end by 4 bases, with 17 bases between. This CDR3 has 16 residues. The CDR3 DNA sequence: TGTGCCAGCAGCTTAGACCCCGAGACAATGACATACGAGCAGTACTTC. Its protein product is CASSLDPETMTYEQYF.

The chain couples TRBV10-3 to TRBJ2-2, with D unresolved. CDR3 length equals 13 residues. Trimming cost V 8 bases and J 2 bases, with 9 bases left between them. Germline assignment: CDR1 ENHRY and CDR2 SYGVKD. This CDR3 reads CAILDTNTGELFF. CDR3 DNA sequence: TGTGCCATCCTCGACACCAACACCGGGGAGCTGTTTTTT.

This clonotype was recorded a few times. This chain uses TRBV20-1 with TRBJ2-5; TRBD2 agrees at 8 bases. Germline values: CDR1 DFQATT, CDR2 SNEGSKA (reference sequence). The CDR3 runs to 15 residues. The V gene end was trimmed by 8 bases and the J gene end by 0 bases; junction bases not matched to a gene: 11. CDR3 DNA sequence: TGCAGTACCATAGGACTAGCAGAGTACCAAGAGACCCAGTACTTC. Its protein product is CSTIGLAEYQETQYF.

This clonotype was seen a few times. In DNA form, the CDR3 reads TGTGCCAGCAGCTTATTTCGGGCAACTAGCACAGATACGCAGTATTTT. Its protein product is CASSLFRATSTDTQYF. The chain has TRBV7-2 and TRBJ2-3, with D uncertain. Germline CDR1 reads SGHTA; CDR2 reads FQGNSA. Trimming left V 2 bases short and J 0 bases short, with 12 bases between. CDR3 size: 16 residues.

The chain links TRBV30 to TRBJ2-1, with D possibly being TRBD2 (6 bases). This CDR3 comprises 15 residues. Trimming stripped 5 bases from V and 0 bases from J, with 14 bases between. Germline V gene data show CDR1 as GTSNPN and CDR2 as SVGIG (reference sequence). In DNA, the CDR3 is TGTGCCTGGGGCTCCGGAGGGGCCTCCTACAATGAGCAGTTCTTC. Translation gives CAWGSGGASYNEQFF.

This chain links TRBV27 with TRBJ2-2; D gene uncertain. Germline V gene data show CDR1 as MNHEY and CDR2 as SMNVEV (reference sequence). Between the trimmed V and J ends, which lost 4 bases and 6 bases, there was a span of 27 bases. CDR3 length: 19 amino acids. CDR3 sequence: CASSSYTPLGHDGPGELFF. CDR3 coding DNA: TGTGCCAGCAGTTCCTATACCCCCCTTGGGCATGATGGTCCCGGGGAGCTGTTTTTT.

This clonotype has a handful of counts. The chain carries TRBV20-1 and TRBJ1-5; 9 positions agree with TRBD1. J lost 4 bases, V lost 6 bases, and 7 bases had no gene match. The V gene's germline CDR1 is DFQATT and CDR2 SNEGSKA (reference sequence). This CDR3 contains 14 residues. The CDR3 sequence: CSARPGTGNQPQHF. The DNA of the CDR3 is TGCAGTGCGCGTCCCGGGACAGGGAATCAGCCCCAGCATTTT.

CDR3 amino acids: CASSSIAGVGETQYF. DNA of the CDR3: TGTGCCAGCAGCTCCATAGCGGGAGTAGGGGAGACCCAGTACTTC. The chain carries TRBV7-2 and TRBJ2-5; 9 bases fit TRBD2. Germline CDR1 SGHTA, CDR2 FQGNSA. Trimming took 4 bases from V and 5 from J; bases not matched to a gene: 8. This CDR3 has 15 amino acids.